This T cell receptor beta chain is from a study of TIL therapy for anti-PD-1-resistant metastatic lung cancer. Study background: Median tumor mutation burden was roughly 1.5 mutations per megabase. Whole-study results and caveats: Many TIL product clones were absent from baseline tumor, suggesting clonal contraction. TIL cultures after expansion showed higher clonality and lower diversity than baseline tumor (median 6% vs 31%).

As concerns this clone: Its target is not known.

The V and J ends lost 4 bases and 0 bases, in that order; junction bases with no gene match: 7. The germline V gene encodes CDR1 SGHDT and CDR2 YYEEEE. This CDR3 has 16 amino acids. Time point noted: pre-treatment sample, taken before nivolumab and TIL therapy. Most excised metastases sampled were pleural nodules or supraclavicular lymph nodes. Enrollment ran from 2017 to January 2020. The libraries were made with immunoSEQ v3. The data were produced by immunoSEQ multiplex PCR, yet TCRdb's version contains in-frame clones alone and is incomplete. The sample records more than 25,000 clones, 72% being singletons.

Sequencing used tumor tissue, obtained at baseline. V and J are TRBV5-6 and TRBJ1-1; TRBD1 matches at 9 bases. The origin of this receptor is a person between 25 and 79 years old with non-small cell lung cancer. CDR3 sequence reads: CASSPGQGTMNTEAFF. DNA of the CDR3: TGTGCCAGCAGCCCAGGACAGGGGACTATGAACACTGAAGCTTTCTTT.